These 2 T cell receptor beta chains were all obtained from the same sample, sequenced in a study of STAT5B mutations in CD4+ large granular lymphocyte leukemia. Data came from immunoSEQ multiplex PCR; TCRdb stores just in-frame clones and leaves some out. The sample yields 20,000 to 25,000 clones, roughly 83% seen once. Sequencing was performed on CD4+ T cells from blood buffy coats. Receptors originate from a human donor in good health.

This chain joins TRBV6-1 and TRBJ2-5; perhaps TRBD2 as D (5 bases). This CDR3 region has 11 residues. The V gene lost 5 bases and the J gene lost 5 bases, with 6 bases spanning the gap. Germline CDR1 is MNHNS and CDR2 is SASEGT. CDR3 nucleotides: TGTGCCAGCAGTAGGGAGGAGACCCAGTACTTC. It yields the protein CASSREETQYF.

The chain couples TRBV29-1 to TRBJ1-1; a weak D match, TRBD1 (5 bases). The CDR3 is made up of 12 amino acids. The germline gives CDR1 SQVTM, CDR2 ANQGSEA. V was pared by 6 bases and J by 1 base, with 9 bases between. As DNA, the CDR3 is TGCAGCGTCCCCGGACAGAACACTGAAGCTTTCTTT. It specifies CSVPGQNTEAFF.